This T cell receptor beta chain was captured in a study of response to subunit inactivated influenza vaccine. TCRdb itself ran the RT-PCR reads through MiXCR, one entry per CDR3 protein. The sample includes 290,000 or so distinct CDR3 sequences, approximately 20% seen only once; the top ten take approximately 10%. The CDR3 sequence is 14 residues long. The V gene end was trimmed by 8 bases and the J gene end by 6 bases; junction bases not matched to a gene: 7. CDR1 and CDR2 from the germline V gene are KGHSH and LQKENI. This clonotype was found a few times. The material sequenced was PBMCs from blood, taken about 20 months after vaccination. The J gene is TRBJ1-6, the V gene TRBV18, with 7 bases that match TRBD1. This TCR was sampled from a man aged 45 to 75 who received an inactivated influenza vaccine. DNA of the CDR3: TGTGCCAGCACCGAGACAGGGATTAATTCACCCCTCCACTTT. Translated, it gives CASTETGINSPLHF.